The rows below give T cell receptor beta chains drawn from one sample of a study of blood T cell repertoires in COVID-19. Sequenced by immunoSEQ multiplex PCR; TCRdb stores in-frame clones only, minus some. The sample has 120,000 or so clones, roughly nine tenths seen once. Sequencing was performed on peripheral blood. The source is a man between 65 and 80 years old who had recovered from COVID-19. CDR3s include the opening cysteine and the closing phenylalanine or tryptophan. D genes are given only for firm matches.

D	length	J	V	CDR3
TRBD1	15	TRBJ1-2	TRBV7-6	CASSSRTGAEPGYTF
TRBD2	16	TRBJ2-3	TRBV6-2/TRBV6-3	CASSSLAGLSTDTQYF
TRBD2	14	TRBJ2-3	TRBV5-1	CASSVGGSTDTQYF
NA	14	TRBJ2-2	TRBV9	CASSVGGPTGELFF
TRBD2	13	TRBJ2-7	TRBV5-6	CASSLAGAHEQYF
NA	13	TRBJ1-6	TRBV27	CASSLLLNSPLHF
TRBD1	13	TRBJ1-6	TRBV5-1	CASRGTGESPLHF
NA	14	TRBJ2-4	TRBV27	CASRSTLAKNIQYF
NA	16	TRBJ1-3	TRBV7-8	CASSPRQLGSGNTIYF
TRBD1	16	TRBJ2-4	TRBV6-2/TRBV6-3	CASSLYRGRAKNIQYF
TRBD1	15	TRBJ1-6	TRBV7-8	CASRRTGEYNSPLHF
NA	15	TRBJ2-2	TRBV28	CASSLERVNTGELFF
NA	14	TRBJ2-7	TRBV7-2	CASSLVARSYEQYF
TRBD2	15	TRBJ2-7	TRBV7-2	CASSPRTSGSYEQYF
NA	15	TRBJ2-1	TRBV10-3	CAISESTHGYNEQFF
TRBD2	16	TRBJ2-3	TRBV7-3	CASSPTSGGPSDTQYF
TRBD1	13	TRBJ2-1	TRBV7-9	CASSLTGGNEQFF
TRBD2	16	TRBJ2-2	TRBV24-1	CATSDLRGGRAGELFF
NA	14	TRBJ2-5	TRBV30	CAWSSPTRGGAQYF
NA	12	TRBJ2-5	TRBV12-3/TRBV12-4	CASSFWRETQYF
NA	13	TRBJ2-1	TRBV18	CASSPGQNNEQFF
TRBD2	16	TRBJ2-3	TRBV5-1	CASSLDSGSGTDTQYF
TRBD1	15	TRBJ1-5	TRBV28	CASTGWGQSNQPQHF
NA	14	TRBJ2-1	TRBV27	CASSFRADYNEQFF
TRBD1	17	TRBJ1-5	TRBV6-2/TRBV6-3	CASSYGPRDRGNQPQHF
TRBD1	15	TRBJ2-1	TRBV19	CASSIPGTGLNEQFF
NA	14	TRBJ1-3	TRBV7-2	CASSLRRDGNTIYF
NA	13	TRBJ2-1	TRBV30	CAWTRGPYNEQFF
NA	13	TRBJ1-1	TRBV7-7	CASPGGRGTEAFF
NA	13	TRBJ2-7	TRBV19	CASSSQASYEQYF
NA	13	TRBJ1-2	TRBV28	CASSLNRVYGYTF
TRBD1	12	TRBJ2-5	TRBV29-1	CSVGTGRETQYF
NA	13	TRBJ2-4	TRBV29-1	CSVEAAGGDIQYF
NA	16	TRBJ2-2	TRBV9	CASSAGPGLSTGELFF
NA	14	TRBJ2-7	TRBV9	CASSVAADSYEQYF
TRBD2	16	TRBJ2-5	TRBV4-3	CASRSGGGSIEETQYF
NA	13	TRBJ2-5	TRBV2	CASSGQIQETQYF
NA	13	TRBJ1-6	TRBV30	CAWSTSQVSPLHF
TRBD1	13	TRBJ1-2	TRBV28	CASSLTGVYGYTF
TRBD2	15	TRBJ2-7	TRBV11-2	CASSPTSGGNYEQYF